Below, one TCR beta chain is given with its context. Its target antigen remains unknown. The sample holds no much larger clone one base away, and base qualities are not on file. The data are from a study of blood T cell repertoires in COVID-19 (dated by TCRdb to 2019 to 2021). A note on the overall study: Samples covering the acute and convalescent phases of COVID-19 were provided by collaborators in the United States, Italy and Spain. The material from the prospective study consisted of cDNA or gDNA derived from T cells, B-cell-depleted T cells, or PBMCs. The dataset comprised deeply sampled blood TCRbeta repertoires from subjects exposed to, actively infected with, or recovered from COVID-19. The repertoires were released in a freely available public database meant as a resource for research on the immune response to SARS-CoV-2. Samples came from the ongoing ImmuneRACE study (first 160 participants) plus 1,254 subjects from 6 global collaborators. Sample metadata almost always included a de-identified subject ID, COVID-19 status, age in years and sex. Where available, HLA class I and class II types were taken from metadata supplied by the sample provider and were not determined by assay-based typing. Summary of the overall study and its limitations: The amount of clinical and demographic metadata varied by source and participant and was provided uncurated.

TCRbeta CDR3 regions were amplified from genomic DNA by means of the immunoSEQ Assay, a bias-controlled multiplex PCR. As for the original processing: The number of nucleated cells in each sample was estimated from the amplification of reference gene primers within the assay. To quantify the absolute abundance of each unique TCRbeta CDR3 rearrangement, sequence reads were collapsed and filtered. Productive Simpson clonality was computed per sample as the square root of Simpson's diversity index over productive rearrangements. TCRdb took over this immuneACCESS table, retaining in-frame rearrangements with V and J assigned. Such tables are incomplete; in checked studies, under half of the missing clones stem from an unresolved V gene, and the remainder is unexplained. V and J calls and clone size are those listed in that table; D and trimming were worked out from the DNA. Recorded for this sample are about 200,000 clones; about 87% of them occurred a single time. 3% of the sample is held by the ten biggest clonotypes.

V gives up 5 bases and J gives up 3 bases, and the segment between their germline ends measures 15 bases. From a lookup of the germline V gene, CDR1 and CDR2 are SGHTA and FQGNSA. The CDR3 goes from the cysteine to the phenylalanine over 15 residues. The read is trimmed to its CDR3 DNA, 45 bases read in frame from base 1. Each collaborating institution followed its own protocols to collect whole blood in K2EDTA tubes. Collaborator samples were shipped for TCRbeta analysis as frozen whole blood, isolated PBMCs, or DNA extracted from either sample type. The receptor comes from a man in his 60s with acute or convalescent COVID-19. Sequencing used peripheral blood. The sequence joins TRBV7-2 to TRBJ2-3; D gene: possibly TRBD2, on 6 matching bases. In nucleotides, the sequence is TGTGCCAGCAGCGCGGGACCGCCGACTACAGATACGCAGTATTTT. It specifies CASSAGPPTTDTQYF.